The clone carrying this T cell receptor beta chain has only a few counts. Its matching antigen is unknown. V dropped 3 bases and J dropped 3 bases, with 11 bases sitting between them. The length of the CDR3 is 14 residues. The germline CDR1 and CDR2 sequences are SGDLS and YYNGEE. The sample originates from a study of cytomegalovirus exposure and HLA in healthy donors. Study-level results: What TCR beta sequences reportedly achieved was accurate prediction of HLA-A and HLA-B alleles in most subjects.

A multiplex PCR was run with 60 Vbeta primers and 13 Jbeta primers. Produced via immunoSEQ multiplex PCR; TCRdb's table is partial and in-frame only. The table shows 150,000 to 200,000 clones, with around 81% occurring only once. The sequence came from a man aged 18 to 30 in good health and CMV-seronegative. The specimen sequenced was PBMCs. The chain has TRBV9 and TRBJ2-3, with D perhaps TRBD2 (6 bases). CDR3 in amino acids: CASSDGTRTDTQYF. The CDR3 nucleotides are TGTGCCAGCAGCGATGGGACTCGGACAGATACGCAGTATTTT. Full variable domain (missing parts from reference TRBV9 and TRBJ2-3): DSGVTQTPKHLITATGQRVTLRCSPRSGDLSVYWYQQSLDQGLQFLIQYYNGEERAKGNILERFSAQQFPDLHSELNLSSLELGDSALYFCASSDGTRTDTQYFGPGTRLTVL.